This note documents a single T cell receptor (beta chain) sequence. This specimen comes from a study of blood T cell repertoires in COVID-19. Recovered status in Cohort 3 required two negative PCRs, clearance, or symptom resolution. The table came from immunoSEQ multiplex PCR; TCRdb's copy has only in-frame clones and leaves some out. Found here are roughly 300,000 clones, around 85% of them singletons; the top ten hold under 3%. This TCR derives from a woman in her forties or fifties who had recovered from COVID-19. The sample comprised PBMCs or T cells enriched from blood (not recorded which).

The CDR3 here is CASSPDRGPGSYNEQFF. In DNA, the CDR3 is TGTGCCAGCAGTCCGGACAGGGGGCCAGGGTCCTACAATGAGCAGTTCTTC. The V gene is TRBV2, the J gene TRBJ2-1, with 11 bases aligning to TRBD1. The length of the CDR3 is 17 residues. Germline lookup yields CDR1 SNHLY and CDR2 FYNNEI. The trim removed 5 bases at V and 1 base at J, leaving 7 bases unmatched.